This TCR beta chain came from a study of T cells after yellow fever vaccination. The germline V and J ends were trimmed by 0 bases and 7 bases, with 16 bases remaining between them. This CDR3 has 15 amino acids. The germline CDR1 and CDR2 sequences are SGHDN and FVKESK. TCRdb re-called the 5' RACE reads through MiXCR, storing one row per CDR3 protein. The table has 200,000 to 300,000 distinct CDR3 sequences, over 10% seen once. This clonotype was seen at least ten times. This TCR came from a man under 40 who received the YFV17D yellow fever vaccine. The rearrangement links TRBV14 to TRBJ2-7; D might be TRBD1 (5 bases). Material: CD4+ T cells sorted from PBMCs, obtained 45 days after the yellow fever booster vaccination. The CDR3 sequence: CASSQEWSRVGEQYF. DNA of the CDR3: TGTGCCAGCAGCCAAGAGTGGAGCAGGGTGGGAGAGCAGTACTTC.